Listed here are 2 T cell receptor beta chains from one sample, sequenced in a study of cytomegalovirus exposure and HLA in healthy donors listed by TCRdb under 2017. The library was built by means of the immunoSEQ multiplex PCR assay. For the multiplex PCR, a mixture combining 60 forward primers for TCR Vbeta segments and 13 reverse primers for TCR Jbeta segments was used. Held by TCRdb, this immuneACCESS table contains in-frame sequences only and omits some clones. Under half of the omission traces to an unresolved V gene where checked; the cause of the rest is unknown. This sample's records show 220,000 or so clones. The leading ten clones occupy roughly 1.1% of the sample. Sequencing input: PBMCs. The receptors come from a girl aged 2-9 years in good health and CMV-seropositive.

The V and J genes are TRBV11-2 and TRBJ1-1; no clear D. The CDR3 is 13 residues long. Trimming took 3 bases from V and 0 from J, leaving 5 bases between them. Looked up from germline, CDR1 is SGHAT and CDR2 is FQNNGV. The CDR3 region has the DNA TGTGCCAGCAGCTTCGTTATGAACACTGAAGCTTTCTTT. This gives the protein CASSFVMNTEAFF.

The chain uses TRBV7-9 and TRBJ1-4; 7 positions agree with TRBD1. J lost 5 bases, V lost 4 bases, and 13 bases had no gene match. Germline-derived CDR1 and CDR2 are SEHNR and FQNEAQ (reference sequence). This CDR3 has 17 residues. This CDR3 is CASSSSAGGTHNEKLFF. DNA of the CDR3: TGTGCCAGCAGCTCTAGTGCAGGGGGGACCCACAATGAAAAACTGTTTTTT.